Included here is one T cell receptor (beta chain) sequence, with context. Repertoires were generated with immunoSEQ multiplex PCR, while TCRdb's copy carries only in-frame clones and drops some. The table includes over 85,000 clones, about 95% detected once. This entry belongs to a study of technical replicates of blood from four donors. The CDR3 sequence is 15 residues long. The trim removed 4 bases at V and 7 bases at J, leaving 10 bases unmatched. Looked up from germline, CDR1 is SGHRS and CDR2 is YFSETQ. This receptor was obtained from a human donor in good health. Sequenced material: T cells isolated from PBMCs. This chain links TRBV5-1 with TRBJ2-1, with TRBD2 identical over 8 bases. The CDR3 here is CASSPGKRELNEQFF. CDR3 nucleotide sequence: TGCGCCAGCAGCCCTGGCAAGCGGGAGCTAAATGAGCAGTTCTTC.